The 20 T cell receptor beta chains below were found in one sample sequenced in a study of blood T cell repertoires in COVID-19. Here immunoSEQ multiplex PCR was the method, and the copy in TCRdb shows in-frame clones only, minus some. The table has about 160,000 clones, roughly 90% seen once. Sequencing input: PBMCs or T cells enriched from blood (not recorded which). These receptors were obtained from a woman aged 40 to 50 who had been exposed to COVID-19.

This chain uses TRBV30 with TRBJ1-5; D call uncertain. Germline V gene sequence: CDR1 GTSNPN, CDR2 SVGIG (reference sequence). The germline V and J ends were trimmed by 5 bases and 5 bases, with 16 bases remaining between them. CDR3 length: 14 amino acids. CDR3 coding DNA: TGTGCCTGGGGGCGACGGGGTAAGGATCAGCCCCAGCATTTT. Protein: CAWGRRGKDQPQHF.

This clone was counted a few times. The chain links TRBV9 to TRBJ1-2; D might be TRBD1 (5 bases). The V gene lost 3 bases and the J gene lost 2 bases, with 11 bases spanning the gap. CDR1 SGDLS and CDR2 YYNGEE come from the germline V gene. The CDR3 covers 14 residues. In DNA form, the CDR3 reads TGTGCCAGCAGCGGGCGGGGGGTCAACTATGGCTACACCTTC. This encodes CASSGRGVNYGYTF.

V is TRBV28 and J is TRBJ2-1; D gene uncertain. The CDR3 contains 12 residues. From germline, CDR1 is MDHEN and CDR2 SYDVKM. The V and J ends lost 4 bases and 4 bases respectively, with 5 bases between them. Here the CDR3 DNA reads TGTGCCAGCAGTTACCAGTACAATGAGCAGTTCTTC. It codes for CASSYQYNEQFF.

V usage is TRBV28 and J usage is TRBJ1-5; tentative D call: TRBD1 (6 bases). V shed 5 bases and J shed 3 bases, with 11 bases lying between them. This CDR3 is built from 14 residues. Germline V lookup: CDR1 MDHEN, CDR2 SYDVKM. The CDR3 region is CASSKQGFNQPQHF. DNA of the CDR3: TGTGCCAGCAGTAAACAGGGCTTCAATCAGCCCCAGCATTTT.

This clone was counted between two and nine times. The gene calls are TRBV15 and TRBJ2-3; no reliable D call. This CDR3 is built from 15 residues. V was cut by 0 bases and J by 4 bases, with 11 bases left in between. Germline lookup yields CDR1 LNHNV and CDR2 YYDKDF (reference sequence). The chain's CDR3 is CATSRDLSLPDTQYF. The CDR3 nucleotides read TGTGCCACCAGCAGAGATCTAAGTCTGCCAGATACGCAGTATTTT.

The CDR3 region is CASSLGQGQPQHF. The CDR3 region has the DNA TGTGCCAGCAGTTTAGGGCAGGGCCAGCCCCAGCATTTT. The V and J genes are TRBV27 and TRBJ1-5, with D perhaps matching TRBD1 (5 bases). The length of the CDR3 is 13 residues. Deletions cut 2 bases from V and 7 bases from J, with 9 bases between. The germline gives CDR1 MNHEY, CDR2 SMNVEV (reference sequence).

The CDR3 bases are TGTGCCAGCAGCCCGCGGACAGCTACAGCCTACGAGCAGTACTTC. Translating gives CASSPRTATAYEQYF. The chain has TRBV7-2 and TRBJ2-7, with a possible D match to TRBD1 (6 bases). V shed 5 bases and J shed 2 bases, with 16 bases lying between them. Germline values: CDR1 SGHTA, CDR2 FQGNSA. This CDR3 is built from 15 residues. The variable domain in full, with the rest retrieved from reference TRBV7-2 and TRBJ2-7, is GAGVSQSPSNKVTEKGKDVELRCDPISGHTALYWYRQSLGQGLEFLIYFQGNSAPDKSGLPSDRFSAERTGGSVSTLTIQRTQQEDSAVYLCASSPRTATAYEQYFGPGTRLTVT.

V gene TRBV1 combines with J gene TRBJ2-5; whether TRBD1, the table's D call, matches the DNA was not checked. TRBV1 constitutes a pseudogene. CDR3 length: 15 amino acids. In DNA, the CDR3 is TGCACCAGCAGCCGCGGCTACAGGGGCTTGGAGACCCAGTACTTC. Its translation is CTSSRGYRGLETQYF.

The chain combines TRBV9 with TRBJ2-7; D possibly corresponds to TRBD2 (6 bases). The V end was cut by 0 bases, the J end by 6 bases, with 13 bases between. The germline V gene encodes CDR1 SGDLS and CDR2 YYNGEE. This CDR3 spans 14 amino acids. The CDR3 DNA reads TGTGCCAGCAGCGTAGGCGGGCTGGGGGGCGAGCAGTACTTC. Translation: CASSVGGLGGEQYF.

V usage is TRBV28 and J usage is TRBJ2-2, with a weak D call TRBD2 (6 bases). The V end lost 3 bases, the J end lost 1 base, and 15 bases lay between the germline ends. Germline-derived CDR1 and CDR2 are MDHEN and SYDVKM. The CDR3 spans 17 residues. The CDR3 DNA is TGTGCCAGCAGTTTTTTAAAGGCGGAGGGGAACACCGGGGAGCTGTTTTTT. Amino acid sequence: CASSFLKAEGNTGELFF.

The chain is built from TRBV5-1 and TRBJ1-1; 8 bases are a match to TRBD1. The CDR3 loop spans 15 amino acids. Trimming cost V 4 bases and J 4 bases; bases outside gene matches: 9. CDR1 and CDR2 (germline): SGHRS, YFSETQ. The CDR3 region is CASSQITGGSTEAFF. CDR3 DNA: TGCGCCAGCAGCCAGATAACAGGGGGTAGCACTGAAGCTTTCTTT.

The chain uses TRBV7-9 and TRBJ2-3; 7 positions match TRBD2. After removal of 6 bases from V and 1 base from J, the junction contained 10 bases not matched to a gene. The germline V gene has CDR1 SEHNR and CDR2 FQNEAQ (reference sequence). The CDR3 is 16 amino acids. The CDR3, as DNA: TGTGCCAGCAGAACTACACGGGACTACGGCACAGATACGCAGTATTTT. Amino acids: CASRTTRDYGTDTQYF.

CDR3 coding DNA: TGCGCCAGTTCCCTCCTCCCGGGGTCGAACACTGAAGCTTTCTTT. Translating it yields CASSLLPGSNTEAFF. This chain connects TRBV5-1 to TRBJ1-1, with D uncertain. Trimming removed 8 bases at V and 1 base at J, with 18 bases between. This CDR3 is built from 15 residues. Germline values: CDR1 SGHRS, CDR2 YFSETQ.

This rearrangement joins TRBV4-3 to TRBJ2-7; 13 bases line up with TRBD2. With 3 bases clipped from V and 5 bases from J, the junction kept 4 bases outside the gene matches. The length of the CDR3 is 15 residues. The germline CDR1 and CDR2 sequences are LGHNA and YSLEER. The CDR3 DNA reads TGCGCCAGCAGCCAGACTAGCGGGAGGATCCACGAGCAGTACTTC. Residues: CASSQTSGRIHEQYF.

The chain employs TRBV9 and TRBJ2-1; tentative D call: TRBD1 (6 bases). V was clipped by 3 bases and J by 3 bases, with 7 bases between them. Germline V lookup: CDR1 SGDLS, CDR2 YYNGEE. The CDR3 covers 13 residues. The CDR3 DNA reads as TGTGCCAGCAGCGCGGGACACTACAATGAGCAGTTCTTC. It translates to CASSAGHYNEQFF.

V and J are TRBV4-1 and TRBJ2-3, with 14 bases matching TRBD2. This CDR3 is 17 amino acids long. Unmatched junction bases numbered 6, after V lost 2 bases and J lost 5 bases. Germline V CDR1 and CDR2: MGHRA, YSYEKL. The CDR3 DNA reads as TGCGCCAGCAGCCAATGGGGGACTAGCGGGAGAGTAGATACGCAGTATTTT. It codes for CASSQWGTSGRVDTQYF.

The chain employs TRBV19 and TRBJ2-7, with TRBD2 matching over 10 bases. Germline CDR1 is LNHDA and CDR2 is SQIVND (reference sequence). This CDR3 comprises 15 residues. J gave up 6 bases and V 5 bases, and 10 bases lay outside the gene matches. Here the CDR3 reads CASSALSSGSSEQYF. The CDR3 DNA sequence: TGTGCCAGTAGTGCCCTGTCTAGCGGGAGTTCCGAGCAGTACTTC.

The chain joins TRBV6-5 to TRBJ2-1, with D tentatively TRBD2 (7 bases). Trimming took 7 bases from V and 13 from J, leaving 26 bases between them. The CDR3 contains 15 residues. The V gene's germline CDR1 is MNHEY and CDR2 SVGAGI. The DNA for the CDR3 is TGTGCCAGCACCTATATGAAGGGCGGGGGCCTACCACAGTTCTTC. This sequence encodes CASTYMKGGGLPQFF.

In the case of this clone: The junction departs from the called germline gene at one end, perhaps through a read error. The CDR3 spells CASSEVGQAGQPQHF. In DNA, the CDR3 is TGTGCCAGTAGTGAAGTGGGACAGGCGGGACAGCCCCAGCATTTT. This sequence joins TRBV6-1 and TRBJ1-5; 8 bases are shared with TRBD1. The CDR3 has 15 amino acids. Germline V lookup: CDR1 MNHNS, CDR2 SASEGT.

Notes on this clone: The junction departs from germline at one end; a sequencing error may be responsible. The CDR3 DNA follows: TGTGCCAGCAGCTTAGATCAGGCAGGGGCCCTCTGGATTTTT. Translating gives CASSLDQAGALWIF. The rearrangement uses TRBV11-3 and TRBJ1-4; possibly TRBD1 for D (6 bases). The CDR3 has 14 amino acids. CDR1 is SGHNT and CDR2 is YENEEA in the germline V gene.